This TCR beta chain is from a study of early T cells in non-severe SARS-CoV-2 infection. CDR1 and CDR2 from the germline V gene are MNHEY and SVGAGI. V lost 6 bases, J lost 6 bases, and 16 bases stayed unmatched. The CDR3 has 18 amino acids. TCRdb redid the calling of the 5' RACE reads with MiXCR, one entry per CDR3 protein. The sample consists of 80,000 to 95,000 distinct CDR3 sequences, approximately 17% of them appearing once. This receptor was obtained from an adult who was a healthcare worker with PCR-confirmed SARS-CoV-2 infection or an uninfected control (not recorded which). This sequence joins TRBV6-5 and TRBJ2-3, with TRBD2 identical over 12 bases. The sequenced sample was whole blood, obtained at baseline. CDR3 sequence: CASSSPQLAGGPWDTQYF. The CDR3 region has the DNA TGTGCCAGCAGCTCCCCCCAGCTAGCGGGAGGGCCATGGGATACGCAGTATTTT.